Following are 25 T cell receptor beta chains from one sample sequenced in a study of CD8+ T cells in alopecia areata. Extraction of RNA preceded its reverse transcription into cDNA, which served as the sequencing template. The table came from immunoSEQ multiplex PCR; TCRdb's copy has only in-frame clones and leaves some out. The sample lists about 250,000 clones; under 80% were seen once. The sequencing used CD4+ T cells sorted from blood, collected at week 0. These receptors all come from a human donor with alopecia areata.

The V gene is TRBV7-8, the J gene TRBJ2-7; D gene uncertain. V was clipped by 9 bases and J by 1 base, with 13 bases between them. CDR1 and CDR2 from the germline V gene are SGHVS and FQNEAQ. The CDR3 loop spans 13 amino acids. This chain's CDR3 is CASRPAASYEQYF. The CDR3 DNA sequence: TGTGCCAGTAGGCCGGCAGCTTCCTACGAGCAGTACTTC.

The rearrangement joins TRBV29-1 to TRBJ2-7; the D gene is possibly TRBD1 (6 bases). The germline CDR1 and CDR2 sequences are SQVTM and ANQGSEA. Trimming took off 6 bases at V and 6 bases at J, with 18 bases between the two ends. The CDR3 has 13 residues. Here the CDR3 reads CSVVTGSWGEQYF. The DNA for the CDR3 is TGCAGCGTCGTAACAGGGAGTTGGGGCGAGCAGTACTTC.

The genes are TRBV29-1 and TRBJ2-4; D might be TRBD1 (6 bases). CDR1 SQVTM and CDR2 ANQGSEA come from the germline V gene. The length of the CDR3 is 13 residues. V lost 4 bases, J lost 2 bases, and 9 bases lay in between. The CDR3 protein is CSVGTGTKNIQYF. The CDR3 region has the DNA TGCAGCGTTGGTACAGGGACCAAAAACATTCAGTACTTC.

The V and J genes are TRBV5-1 and TRBJ1-5; 12 bases agree with TRBD1. The CDR3 covers 16 residues. Germline assignment: CDR1 SGHRS and CDR2 YFSETQ. V shed 2 bases and J 4 bases; nucleotides not matched to a gene: 4. This CDR3 is CASSFGTGGQNQPQHF. The CDR3 DNA reads TGCGCCAGCAGCTTCGGGACAGGGGGCCAAAATCAGCCCCAGCATTTT.

The chain joins TRBV2 to TRBJ2-5, with 11 bases aligning to TRBD2. CDR1 and CDR2 from the germline V gene are SNHLY and FYNNEI. The CDR3 runs 15 residues. V was pared by 6 bases and J by 4 bases, with 7 bases of the junction left unmatched. CDR3 protein: CASRTSGVPGETQYF. CDR3 nucleotide sequence: TGTGCCAGCAGGACTAGCGGGGTCCCCGGAGAGACCCAGTACTTC.

This chain links TRBV4-1 with TRBJ1-2, with a tentative D call TRBD1 (6 bases). The length of the CDR3 is 16 residues. Between the trimmed V and J ends, which lost 3 bases and 4 bases, there was a span of 18 bases. Germline V lookup: CDR1 MGHRA, CDR2 YSYEKL. CDR3 nucleotide sequence: TGCGCCAGCAGCCAGCTCAGAGGGCAGGGGTCCTATGGCTACACCTTC. This sequence encodes CASSQLRGQGSYGYTF.

The genes are TRBV30 and TRBJ2-2, with a weak D call TRBD2 (6 bases). The length of the CDR3 is 14 residues. Looked up from germline, CDR1 is GTSNPN and CDR2 is SVGIG (reference sequence). V dropped 5 bases and J dropped 5 bases, with 15 bases sitting between them. CDR3 in DNA: TGTGCCTGGGACACCTTAGCGGCGACCGGGGAGCTGTTTTTT. This translates into CAWDTLAATGELFF.

The rearrangement links TRBV5-1 to TRBJ2-1; D is tentatively TRBD1 or TRBD2 (5 bases each). Trimming removed 7 bases at V and 0 bases at J, with 11 bases between. The CDR3 extends over 14 amino acids. Per germline, CDR1 SGHRS and CDR2 YFSETQ. The CDR3 protein is CASRDLGSYNEQFF. CDR3 DNA sequence: TGCGCCAGCCGGGACCTAGGCTCCTACAATGAGCAGTTCTTC. The entire variable domain, with the rest obtained from reference TRBV5-1 and TRBJ2-1, is as follows: KAGVTQTPRYLIKTRGQQVTLSCSPISGHRSVSWYQQTPGQGLQFLFEYFSETQRNKGNFPGRFSGRQFSNSRSEMNVSTLELGDSALYLCASRDLGSYNEQFFGPGTRLTVL.

This clone occurred a few times. CDR3 residues: CATQGGEYEQYF. The DNA for the CDR3 is TGTGCCACCCAGGGTGGCGAGTACGAGCAGTACTTC. This chain joins TRBV6-5 and TRBJ2-7; a weak D match, TRBD1 (5 bases). CDR3 length equals 12 residues. The V gene's germline CDR1 is MNHEY and CDR2 SVGAGI. Trimming pared 10 bases from V and 4 bases from J, leaving 14 bases between.

This chain's CDR3 is CSVVKGLNTEAFF. The CDR3 region has the DNA TGCAGCGTTGTTAAGGGATTGAACACTGAAGCTTTCTTT. The chain has TRBV29-1 and TRBJ1-1, with no clear D. CDR3 length: 13 residues. CDR1 is SQVTM, CDR2 ANQGSEA, per germline. Trimming removed 4 bases from V and 0 bases from J, with 9 bases in between. Using reference TRBV29-1 and TRBJ1-1 for the parts outside the CDR3, the full variable domain is SAVISQKPSRDICQRGTSLTIQCQVDSQVTMMFWYRQQPGQSLTLIATANQGSEATYESGFVIDKFPISRPNLTFSTLTVSNMSPEDSSIYLCSVVKGLNTEAFFGQGTRLTVV.

The chain combines TRBV27 with TRBJ2-6, with D possibly TRBD2 on 6 matching bases. The germline gives CDR1 MNHEY, CDR2 SMNVEV (reference sequence). The CDR3 contains 18 residues. V was pared by 2 bases and J by 2 bases, with 16 bases between. Written as DNA, the CDR3 is TGTGCCAGCAGTTTAGGGCCGGGACTCCGCCCTGGGGCCAACGTCCTGACTTTC. Translation gives CASSLGPGLRPGANVLTF.

V gene TRBV18 combines with J gene TRBJ1-5, with TRBD1 matching over 10 bases. CDR1 and CDR2 (germline): KGHSH, LQKENI. V dropped 2 bases and J dropped 5; count of bases not matched to a gene: 0. The CDR3 is made up of 14 amino acids. In DNA form, the CDR3 reads TGTGCCAGCTCACCAGGACAGGGGGATCAGCCCCAGCATTTT. Translated, it gives CASSPGQGDQPQHF. Supplemented by reference TRBV18 and TRBJ1-5, the full variable domain reads NAGVMQNPRHLVRRRGQEARLRCSPMKGHSHVYWYRQLPEEGLKFMVYLQKENIIDESGMPKERFSAEFPKEGPSILRIQQVVRGDSAAYFCASSPGQGDQPQHFGDGTRLSIL.

This clone has a single count. The chain carries TRBV18 and TRBJ1-2, with no clear D. Trimming left V 3 bases short and J 5 bases short, with 16 bases between. The germline CDR1 and CDR2 sequences are KGHSH and LQKENI. The CDR3 is 15 amino acids. The CDR3 loop is CASSPIPGTAYGYTF. The CDR3 DNA follows: TGTGCCAGCTCACCGATTCCTGGTACAGCTTATGGCTACACCTTC. Together with reference TRBV18 and TRBJ1-2, the CDR3 gives the full variable domain: NAGVMQNPRHLVRRRGQEARLRCSPMKGHSHVYWYRQLPEEGLKFMVYLQKENIIDESGMPKERFSAEFPKEGPSILRIQQVVRGDSAAYFCASSPIPGTAYGYTFGSGTRLTVV.

This chain connects TRBV27 to TRBJ2-7, with D possibly being TRBD2 (6 bases). CDR3 length: 13 amino acids. Trimming took off 11 bases at V and 2 bases at J, with 16 bases between the two ends. The germline V gene encodes CDR1 MNHEY and CDR2 SMNVEV (reference sequence). This chain's CDR3 is CAAARGGTYEQYF. As DNA, the CDR3 is TGTGCCGCGGCACGTGGAGGGACCTACGAGCAGTACTTC.

The V gene is TRBV7-2, the J gene TRBJ2-5, with D possibly being TRBD2 (5 bases). Looked up from germline, CDR1 is SGHTA and CDR2 is FQGNSA. This CDR3 has 15 amino acids. V lost 0 bases, J lost 4 bases, and 12 bases lay in between. This CDR3 reads CASSLAGVVRETQYF. The DNA for the CDR3 is TGTGCCAGCAGCTTAGCGGGAGTAGTCCGAGAGACCCAGTACTTC.

This clone was counted a few times. This chain uses TRBV19 with TRBJ1-5, with D hard to call. Germline CDR1 and CDR2: LNHDA and SQIVND (reference sequence). This CDR3 has 14 amino acids. The germline V and J ends were trimmed by 4 bases and 5 bases, with 12 bases remaining between them. CDR3 protein: CASSNSLGHQPQHF. CDR3 bases: TGTGCCAGTAGTAACAGTCTCGGCCATCAGCCCCAGCATTTT.

In this sample, this clone turned up a few times. The chain is built from TRBV30 and TRBJ2-2; D uncertain. V lost 0 bases and J lost 7, with 6 bases in between. CDR3 length equals 12 residues. Germline CDR1 reads GTSNPN; CDR2 reads SVGIG (reference sequence). The CDR3 spells CAWSVRGGELFF. CDR3 nucleotides: TGTGCCTGGAGTGTACGAGGCGGGGAGCTGTTTTTT.

About this clone itself: Other DNA sequences in this sample translate to the same CDR3. The rearrangement uses TRBV29-1 and TRBJ1-6; D not certain. Germline CDR1 is SQVTM and CDR2 is ANQGSEA. V lost 4 bases, J lost 0 bases, and 4 bases lay in between. This CDR3 contains 13 residues. The CDR3 protein is CSVGDSYNSPLHF. The CDR3 DNA is TGCAGCGTTGGGGACTCCTATAATTCACCCCTCCACTTT.

CDR3 DNA sequence: TGCGCCAGCAGCTTGGGAGGGGTCAATCAGCCCCAGCATTTT. Translation: CASSLGGVNQPQHF. The chain has TRBV5-1 and TRBJ1-5; D is perhaps TRBD1 (5 bases). Trimming stripped 0 bases from V and 3 bases from J, with 7 bases between. CDR3 size: 14 residues. The V gene's germline CDR1 is SGHRS and CDR2 YFSETQ.

V and J are TRBV7-6 and TRBJ1-1; possibly TRBD1 for D (5 bases). Germline loops: CDR1 SGHVS, CDR2 FNYEAQ. The V and J ends lost 5 bases and 7 bases respectively, with 17 bases between them. The CDR3 extends over 14 amino acids. As DNA, the CDR3 is TGTGCCAGCAGCCGAACGGGAGGGGAGGATGAAGCTTTCTTT. Residues: CASSRTGGEDEAFF.

The chain combines TRBV5-6 with TRBJ2-6; no clear D. The V gene lost 1 base and the J gene lost 2 bases, with 4 bases spanning the gap. Germline V gives CDR1 SGHDT, CDR2 YYEEEE. The CDR3 spans 14 residues. The CDR3 DNA sequence: TGTGCCAGCAGCTTGCCGGCTGGGGCCAACGTCCTGACTTTC. Amino acid sequence: CASSLPAGANVLTF.

The chain links TRBV6-6 to TRBJ1-1; D is perhaps TRBD1 (6 bases). The CDR3 is 13 amino acids. Deletions cut 5 bases from V and 6 bases from J, with 13 bases between. Germline V gene data show CDR1 as MNHNY and CDR2 as SVGAGI (reference sequence). CDR3 nucleotides: TGTGCCAGCAGTCATGACCCAGGGGCTGAAGCTTTCTTT. Translated: CASSHDPGAEAFF.

The J gene is TRBJ1-1, the V gene TRBV5-1; 8 positions match TRBD1. V lost 4 bases, J lost 3 bases, and 11 bases stayed unmatched. Germline V lookup: CDR1 SGHRS, CDR2 YFSETQ. The CDR3 loop spans 16 amino acids. For the CDR3, the DNA is TGCGCCAGCAGCCTGGACAGGGCGAACACCCACACTGAAGCTTTCTTT. As protein: CASSLDRANTHTEAFF.

The chain has TRBV6-5 and TRBJ1-5; TRBD1 matches at 8 bases. This CDR3 contains 12 residues. V trimming: 5 bases; J trimming: 6 bases; junction bases outside the gene matches: 0. Germline CDR1 and CDR2: MNHEY and SVGAGI. Here the CDR3 reads CASSTGGQPQHF. The CDR3 region has the DNA TGTGCCAGCAGTACAGGGGGTCAGCCCCAGCATTTT.

For the CDR3, the DNA is TGTGCCATCAGTGAGTCTGCTAGCGGGGGGCAACGAGATACGCAGTATTTT. Its protein is CAISESASGGQRDTQYF. The chain uses TRBV10-3 and TRBJ2-3; 11 positions agree with TRBD2. The CDR3 has 17 amino acids. The V and J ends lost 0 bases and 5 bases, in that order; junction bases with no gene match: 7. The germline CDR1 and CDR2 sequences are ENHRY and SYGVKD.